These 10 T cell receptor beta chains were sequenced from one sample in a study of T cells after yellow fever vaccination. TCRdb fed the 5' RACE reads into MiXCR, producing one record per CDR3 protein. The data contain around 360,000 distinct CDR3 sequences, approximately 10% of them singletons. The specimen was PBMCs, collected on the day of the first yellow fever vaccination. The receptors stem from a man younger than 30 who received the YFV17D yellow fever vaccine.

This clonotype was found a few times. The chain combines TRBV7-2 with TRBJ2-3, with 8 bases fitting TRBD2. The J segment lost 1 base and the V segment lost 8 bases, leaving 5 bases of the junction unmatched. Germline V gene data show CDR1 as SGHTA and CDR2 as FQGNSA. The CDR3 runs to 14 residues. CDR3 sequence reads: CASGDSGGTDTQYF. The CDR3 coding sequence is TGTGCCAGCGGCGATAGCGGGGGCACAGATACGCAGTATTTT.

This chain uses TRBV7-8 with TRBJ1-2; possible D gene TRBD1, 5 bases. Germline CDR1 SGHVS, CDR2 FQNEAQ. V shed 5 bases and J shed 4 bases, with 14 bases lying between them. The CDR3 runs to 14 residues. CDR3 bases: TGTGCCAGCAGCCGGGGGGGAGTCGGCTATGGCTACACCTTC. Encoded protein: CASSRGGVGYGYTF.

This clonotype occurred a few times. The CDR3 is CASSTGGKLFF. CDR3 in DNA: TGTGCCAGCAGTACAGGGGGAAAACTGTTTTTT. The V call is TRBV12-3 or TRBV12-4, the J call TRBJ1-4, with 8 bases aligning to TRBD1. The CDR3 is made up of 11 amino acids. Unmatched junction bases numbered 0, after V lost 5 bases and J lost 10 bases.

This clonotype was detected only a few times. The chain recombines TRBV20-1 with TRBJ2-5; a weak D match, TRBD2 (5 bases). This CDR3 has 13 amino acids. V shed 1 base and J shed 0 bases, with 6 bases lying between them. CDR1 DFQATT and CDR2 SNEGSKA come from the germline V gene (reference sequence). DNA for the CDR3: TGCAGTGCTAGAGGGAGGAACCAAGAGACCCAGTACTTC. Amino acids: CSARGRNQETQYF.

This clonotype was seen repeatedly, ten times or more. This chain joins TRBV14 and TRBJ2-3; a possible D gene is TRBD2 (6 bases). The CDR3 has 17 residues. Trimming shortened V by 1 base and J by 1 base, and 15 bases separated the two germline ends. CDR1 and CDR2 (germline): SGHDN, FVKESK. CDR3 sequence (DNA): TGTGCCAGCAGCCAAGCGTCGCGGGGTTGGGGCACAGATACGCAGTATTTT. It encodes CASSQASRGWGTDTQYF.

This clonotype was recorded a few times. This chain joins TRBV12-3 or TRBV12-4 and TRBJ2-5, with D perhaps matching TRBD2 (6 bases). V was cut by 8 bases and J by 4 bases, with 17 bases left in between. The CDR3 runs to 14 residues. The CDR3 nucleotides read TGTGCCAGCTCTCCGGGGCGCGGGGCAGAGACCCAGTACTTC. Protein product: CASSPGRGAETQYF.

The chain is built from TRBV28 and TRBJ1-4; TRBD1 agrees at 7 bases. Germline lookup yields CDR1 MDHEN and CDR2 SYDVKM. Losses at the gene ends were 5 bases for V and 1 base for J; bases not matched to a gene: 7. The CDR3 extends over 16 amino acids. CDR3 protein: CASSPPRQGTNEKLFF. CDR3 bases: TGTGCCAGCAGTCCTCCCCGACAGGGAACTAATGAAAAACTGTTTTTT.

The chain joins TRBV7-6 to TRBJ2-2, with 8 bases fitting TRBD1. Germline loops: CDR1 SGHVS, CDR2 FNYEAQ. This CDR3 comprises 16 residues. With 5 bases clipped from V and 4 bases from J, the junction kept 9 bases outside the gene matches. The CDR3 spells CASSQVQGAGTGELFF. The CDR3 DNA follows: TGTGCCAGCAGCCAGGTCCAGGGGGCGGGCACCGGGGAGCTGTTTTTT.

This clonotype has a handful of counts. The V and J genes are TRBV27 and TRBJ2-7, with D maybe TRBD2 (7 bases). CDR3 length: 14 amino acids. The germline CDR1 and CDR2 sequences are MNHEY and SMNVEV (reference sequence). With 10 bases removed from V and 4 bases from J, the gap between germline ends came to 20 bases. CDR3 in amino acids: CAISGDRQGYEQYV. The CDR3 DNA sequence: TGTGCCATCAGCGGGGACCGTCAGGGGTACGAGCAGTACGTC.

This clonotype was counted many times. The V call is TRBV5-1, the J call TRBJ2-7; D is ambiguous. The CDR3 is made up of 13 amino acids. CDR1 and CDR2 from the germline V gene are SGHRS and YFSETQ. V was shortened by 0 bases and J by 5 bases, with 9 bases between the two germline ends. DNA of the CDR3: TGCGCCAGCAGCTTGGAGCCCCTCAACGAGCAGTACGTC. It codes for CASSLEPLNEQYV.